These T cell receptor beta chains were read from a single sample in a study of blood T cell repertoires in COVID-19. Libraries were prepared by immunoSEQ multiplex PCR; TCRdb keeps only in-frame clonotypes and omits some of them. The sample contains around 250,000 clones, about 86% of which appear only once. Sequencing was carried out using PBMCs or T cells enriched from blood (not recorded which). The receptors come from a man aged 25 to 40 with acute COVID-19. The CDR3 runs from the conserved cysteine through the conserved F or W. A D gene is named only where the DNA matches it firmly. Clone size is given for some rows only: seen once, a few or many times, or a class if the clone is expanded.

CDR3 length: 14; J gene: TRBJ1-2; D gene: .; V gene: TRBV15; clone size: .; CDR3 DNA: TGTGCCACCAGCAGCAGGGGATCTAACTATGGCTACACCTTC; CDR3 protein: CATSSRGSNYGYTF
CDR3 length: 14; J gene: TRBJ1-2; D gene: .; V gene: TRBV24-1; clone size: once; CDR3 DNA: TGTGCCACCAGAGGAAATTTACAGGGAGAGGGCTACACCTTC; CDR3 protein: CATRGNLQGEGYTF
CDR3 length: 14; J gene: TRBJ1-6; D gene: TRBD1; V gene: TRBV2; clone size: .; CDR3 DNA: TGTGCCAGCAGTCCGACAGGGGAAAATTCACCCCTCCACTTT; CDR3 protein: CASSPTGENSPLHF
CDR3 length: 13; J gene: TRBJ1-2; D gene: .; V gene: TRBV27; clone size: .; CDR3 DNA: TGTGCCAGCACCGGGGGGGGAGTCTATGGCTACACCTTC; CDR3 protein: CASTGGGVYGYTF
CDR3 length: 13; J gene: TRBJ2-4; D gene: .; V gene: TRBV3-1/TRBV3-2; clone size: .; CDR3 DNA: TGTGCCAGCAGCCTCCCTCAGGAGGGACAGACGTACTTC; CDR3 protein: CASSLPQEGQTYF
CDR3 length: 17; J gene: TRBJ2-1; D gene: .; V gene: TRBV7-8; clone size: .; CDR3 DNA: TGTGCCAGCAGCTCGCCCGAGGGTAGCGCGGACTACAATGAGCAGTTCTTC; CDR3 protein: CASSSPEGSADYNEQFF
CDR3 length: 15; J gene: TRBJ1-4; D gene: TRBD1; V gene: TRBV18; clone size: .; CDR3 DNA: TGTGCCAGCTCCCCCCGACAGGGAATGGGCGAAAAACTGTTTTTT; CDR3 protein: CASSPRQGMGEKLFF
CDR3 length: 16; J gene: TRBJ2-1; D gene: TRBD2; V gene: TRBV7-9; clone size: .; CDR3 DNA: TGTGCCAGCAGCTCGTCCGGGGGACTAGCCTACAATGAGCAGTTCTTC; CDR3 protein: CASSSSGGLAYNEQFF
CDR3 length: 15; J gene: TRBJ1-1; D gene: .; V gene: TRBV11-2; clone size: .; CDR3 DNA: TGTGCCAGCAGGGATCTGACAGGACTTAACACTGAAGCTTTCTTT; CDR3 protein: CASRDLTGLNTEAFF
CDR3 length: 15; J gene: TRBJ1-2; D gene: TRBD1; V gene: TRBV2; clone size: .; CDR3 DNA: TGTGCCAGCCTTTATCAGGGGGCGGAGGACTATGGCTACACCTTC; CDR3 protein: CASLYQGAEDYGYTF
CDR3 length: 14; J gene: TRBJ2-5; D gene: TRBD1; V gene: TRBV27; clone size: .; CDR3 DNA: TGTGCCAGCAGTTTCGGGACAGGGAAAGAGACCCAGTACTTC; CDR3 protein: CASSFGTGKETQYF
CDR3 length: 16; J gene: TRBJ1-2; D gene: .; V gene: TRBV7-9; clone size: .; CDR3 DNA: TGTGCCAGCAGGCCCACCGGGGGGAGGGGCAGCTATGGCTACACCTTC; CDR3 protein: CASRPTGGRGSYGYTF
CDR3 length: 18; J gene: TRBJ2-3; D gene: TRBD2; V gene: TRBV24-1; clone size: .; CDR3 DNA: TGTGCCACCAGTGATTTGGTCAAGCGGGGGGGCCTGACAGATACGCAGTATTTT; CDR3 protein: CATSDLVKRGGLTDTQYF
CDR3 length: 15; J gene: TRBJ1-6; D gene: .; V gene: TRBV2; clone size: .; CDR3 DNA: TGTGCCAGCAGCCCCAGGACAGTAAATAATTCACCCCTCCACTTT; CDR3 protein: CASSPRTVNNSPLHF